The 10 T cell receptor beta chains listed next were all sequenced from one sample in a study of T cell repertoires in cytomegalovirus infection. MiXCR, applied by TCRdb to the reads, yields one record per CDR3 protein. The data contain some 300,000 distinct CDR3 sequences, under 20% of them seen just once; the ten biggest clones take up 12%. Sample: PBMCs. The source is a human donor in good health (CMV status not recorded). Some clones in this sample may be carry-over from other donors' samples.

This clonotype was detected many times. The chain links TRBV7-2 to TRBJ2-5, with D perhaps given as TRBD1 or TRBD2 (6 bases each). V lost 3 bases and J lost 7, with 15 bases in between. Germline CDR1 SGHTA, CDR2 FQGNSA. This CDR3 region has 14 residues. In DNA form, the CDR3 reads TGTGCCAGCAGCTTTGTGTCGGGGGCGAGGACCCAGTACTTC. This codes for CASSFVSGARTQYF.

The chain links TRBV28 to TRBJ2-1, with 12 bases aligning to TRBD2. The length of the CDR3 is 15 residues. Germline V gives CDR1 MDHEN, CDR2 SYDVKM. J lost 3 bases, V lost 6 bases, and 3 bases had no gene match. The CDR3 sequence: CASRLAGGRYNEQFF. The CDR3 region has the DNA TGTGCCAGCAGACTAGCGGGGGGACGCTACAATGAGCAGTTCTTC. Full variable domain (missing parts from reference TRBV28 and TRBJ2-1): DVKVTQSSRYLVKRTGEKVFLECVQDMDHENMFWYRQDPGLGLRLIYFSYDVKMKEKGDIPEGYSVSREKKERFSLILESASTNQTSMYLCASRLAGGRYNEQFFGPGTRLTVL.

This chain links TRBV3-1 with TRBJ2-5; a weak D match, TRBD1 (7 bases). Trimming left V 4 bases short and J 8 bases short, with 17 bases between. The CDR3 is 14 amino acids. CDR1 and CDR2 (germline): LGHDT, YNNKEL (reference sequence). The CDR3 is CASSLAGGMKTQYF. The CDR3 DNA reads as TGTGCCAGCAGCCTTGCAGGGGGGATGAAAACCCAGTACTTC.

This clonotype was found a few times. CDR3 sequence reads: CASRPSLWGGVEKLFF. CDR3 DNA sequence: TGTGCCAGCAGACCCTCTCTATGGGGAGGGGTCGAGAAACTGTTTTTT. The chain has TRBV5-5 and TRBJ1-4; D might be TRBD1 (5 bases). This CDR3 contains 16 residues. Trimming cost V 5 bases and J 11 bases, with 25 bases left between them. The germline V gene has CDR1 SGHKS and CDR2 YYEKEE (reference sequence).

This clonotype was seen a few times. The chain carries TRBV7-2 and TRBJ2-5; D not certain. Germline CDR1 is SGHTA and CDR2 is FQGNSA. V was pared by 5 bases and J by 5 bases, with 12 bases between. The CDR3 contains 13 residues. CDR3 loop: CASSRPPGETQYF. CDR3 in DNA: TGTGCCAGCAGCCGCCCCCCCGGGGAGACCCAGTACTTC. The variable domain in full, with the rest retrieved from reference TRBV7-2 and TRBJ2-5, is GAGVSQSPSNKVTEKGKDVELRCDPISGHTALYWYRQSLGQGLEFLIYFQGNSAPDKSGLPSDRFSAERTGGSVSTLTIQRTQQEDSAVYLCASSRPPGETQYFGPGTRLLVL.

This clonotype came up many times. The chain is built from TRBV6-6 and TRBJ2-3, with D perhaps assigned TRBD1 or TRBD2 (6 bases each). From germline, CDR1 is MNHNY and CDR2 SVGAGI (reference sequence). The V gene lost 6 bases and the J gene lost 1 base, with 14 bases spanning the gap. The CDR3 loop spans 15 amino acids. The CDR3 loop reads CASSRRGSGTDTQYF. The CDR3 coding sequence is TGTGCCAGCAGCAGGAGGGGGAGCGGCACAGATACGCAGTATTTT.

The J gene is TRBJ1-2, the V gene TRBV20-1; 12 nucleotides line up with TRBD1. Losses at the gene ends were 0 bases for V and 7 bases for J; bases not matched to a gene: 9. The germline CDR1 and CDR2 sequences are DFQATT and SNEGSKA (reference sequence). The CDR3 is 16 amino acids. The CDR3: CSARDILGQGAPGYTF. As DNA, the CDR3 is TGCAGTGCTAGAGATATCCTGGGACAGGGGGCGCCTGGCTACACCTTC.

This clonotype was recorded a few times. V gene TRBV28 combines with J gene TRBJ2-7; 7 bases map to TRBD1. V dropped 4 bases and J dropped 6; count of bases not matched to a gene: 12. Germline CDR1 is MDHEN and CDR2 is SYDVKM. The CDR3 covers 15 residues. The CDR3 loop reads CASSSGQSIPGEQYF. In DNA form, the CDR3 reads TGTGCCAGCAGTTCGGGACAGAGCATTCCGGGCGAGCAGTACTTC. The full variable domain, its missing parts supplied by reference TRBV28 and TRBJ2-7, is DVKVTQSSRYLVKRTGEKVFLECVQDMDHENMFWYRQDPGLGLRLIYFSYDVKMKEKGDIPEGYSVSREKKERFSLILESASTNQTSMYLCASSSGQSIPGEQYFGPGTRLTVT.

CDR3 sequence (DNA): TGTGCCACCGGGGGGCATATTGATCAGCCCCAGCATTTT. Translating gives CATGGHIDQPQHF. The genes are TRBV2 and TRBJ1-5; a possible D gene is TRBD1 (6 bases). V lost 10 bases and J lost 5, with 15 bases in between. CDR1 is SNHLY and CDR2 is FYNNEI in the germline V gene. The CDR3 totals 13 residues. Filled out from reference TRBV2 and TRBJ1-5, the complete variable domain reads EPEVTQTPSHQVTQMGQEVILRCVPISNHLYFYWYRQILGQKVEFLVSFYNNEISEKSEIFDDQFSVERPDGSNFTLKIRSTKLEDSAMYFCATGGHIDQPQHFGDGTRLSIL.

The rearrangement joins TRBV18 to TRBJ2-7, with D maybe TRBD1 (5 bases). Germline CDR1 is KGHSH and CDR2 is LQKENI. V dropped 3 bases and J dropped 2 bases, with 14 bases sitting between them. The CDR3 is 15 amino acids. The CDR3 reads CASSPLGPRAYEQYF. CDR3 coding DNA: TGTGCCAGCTCACCCCTGGGGCCCCGAGCCTACGAGCAGTACTTC.